The 32 T cell receptor beta chains given below trace back to one sample, sequenced in a study of T cells in Graves' hyperthyroidism and ophthalmopathy. TCR beta CDR3 sequences were amplified from RNA transcripts. RT-PCR in the first round (using the HTBI primer set) targeted the TCR CDR3. Via MiXCR, TCRdb re-called the multiplex PCR reads, giving one row per CDR3 protein. The table lists roughly 500,000 distinct CDR3 sequences, approximately 49% of them singletons. The sample was peripheral blood or thyroid tissue (not recorded which). These receptors all stem from an adult woman with Graves' disease, either hyperthyroidism or ophthalmopathy (not recorded which).

J is TRBJ1-1 and V is TRBV11-2; D gene uncertain. Trimming stripped 9 bases from V and 1 base from J, with 18 bases between. Germline V gene data show CDR1 as SGHAT and CDR2 as FQNNGV. The CDR3 consists of 15 residues. CDR3 DNA sequence: TGTGCCAGTACCTTACACGGACTAGAGAACACTGAAGCTTTCTTT. This gives the protein CASTLHGLENTEAFF.

This chain links TRBV24-1 with TRBJ1-6; no firm D call. Deletions cut 1 base from V and 10 bases from J, with 13 bases between. CDR3 length equals 15 residues. Germline values: CDR1 KGHDR, CDR2 SFDVKD. The CDR3, as DNA: TGTGCCACCAGTGATTTAGGGCAGCAGCGCTCACCCCTCCACTTT. It codes for CATSDLGQQRSPLHF.

Turning to this clonotype: A read error may be the cause here, since a much bigger clone is one base away. The V gene is TRBV10-3, the J gene TRBJ1-1; a weak D match, TRBD1 (6 bases). V was pared by 4 bases and J by 3 bases, with 12 bases between. The CDR3 loop spans 14 amino acids. Germline assignment: CDR1 ENHRY and CDR2 SYGVKD. The CDR3 reads CAISGQEAHTEAFF. As DNA, the CDR3 is TGTGCCATCAGTGGACAGGAGGCGCACACTGAAGCTTTCTTT.

This clonotype was seen a single time. A much larger clone is a single base away; this may be a read error. This rearrangement joins TRBV6-5 to TRBJ2-5; D is perhaps TRBD2 (6 bases). Germline V CDR1 and CDR2: MNHEY, SVGAGI. The CDR3 has 14 residues. This CDR3 reads CACSSGTLRETQYF. CDR3 DNA sequence: TGTGCCTGCAGTTCCGGGACTCTGAGGGAGACCCAGTACTTC.

This clonotype was recorded only once. Here the CDR3 reads CSAPFRDQPQYF. The CDR3 region has the DNA TGCAGTGCTCCCTTCCGGGATCAGCCCCAGTACTTC. This chain connects TRBV20-1 to TRBJ2-5; D is possibly TRBD2 (5 bases). V was trimmed by 5 bases and J by 9 bases, leaving 16 bases between them. The germline V gene has CDR1 DFQATT and CDR2 SNEGSKA (reference sequence). This CDR3 comprises 12 residues.

The chain couples TRBV7-2 to TRBJ1-1; D not certain. The ends were cut back, 1 base at V and 5 bases at J, with 8 bases in the middle. Germline CDR1 reads SGHTA; CDR2 reads FQGNSA. This CDR3 is built from 13 residues. For the CDR3, the DNA is TGTGCCAGCAGCTTAGAGTTAAGAACTGAAGCTTTCTTT. This sequence encodes CASSLELRTEAFF.

This clonotype was seen repeatedly, ten times or more. V is TRBV5-1 and J is TRBJ2-5, with unresolved D. The V end lost 2 bases, the J end lost 0 bases, and 11 bases lay between the germline ends. The CDR3 loop spans 15 amino acids. Germline values: CDR1 SGHRS, CDR2 YFSETQ. CDR3 sequence (DNA): TGCGCCAGCAGCTTCGGACGGATGTACCAAGAGACCCAGTACTTC. Encoded protein: CASSFGRMYQETQYF.

The gene calls are TRBV10-3 and TRBJ1-1, with D uncertain. V lost 6 bases to trimming and J lost 7 bases, with 12 bases between them. Germline values: CDR1 ENHRY, CDR2 SYGVKD. This CDR3 contains 12 residues. The CDR3 sequence is CAISREGLEAFF. CDR3 coding DNA: TGTGCCATCAGCCGAGAGGGCCTTGAAGCTTTCTTT.

This clonotype was detected many times. V gene TRBV12-3 or TRBV12-4 combines with J gene TRBJ2-6; no reliable D call. The V end lost 3 bases, the J end lost 0 bases, and 9 bases lay between the germline ends. The CDR3 has 16 amino acids. In DNA, the CDR3 is TGTGCCAGCAGTTTTCGGGTTAGCTCTGGGGCCAACGTCCTGACTTTC. Protein sequence: CASSFRVSSGANVLTF.

The genes are TRBV7-4 and TRBJ2-7; D tentatively fits TRBD1 or TRBD2 (5 bases each). The germline V and J ends were trimmed by 7 bases and 0 bases, with 16 bases remaining between them. Germline V gives CDR1 SGHVT, CDR2 SQSDAQ. This CDR3 contains 15 residues. This CDR3 reads CASNLFEGSSYEQYF. The CDR3 bases are TGTGCCAGCAACCTCTTTGAGGGGAGCTCCTACGAGCAGTACTTC.

This clonotype was observed at least ten times. The rearrangement uses TRBV20-1 and TRBJ1-1, with D maybe TRBD1 (5 bases). The V and J ends lost 6 bases and 0 bases respectively, with 17 bases between them. Germline loops: CDR1 DFQATT, CDR2 SNEGSKA (reference sequence). This CDR3 is built from 15 residues. In DNA form, the CDR3 reads TGCAGTGCCCAGCGGGGGGGTAGCATGAACACTGAAGCTTTCTTT. Protein: CSAQRGGSMNTEAFF.

With respect to this clonotype: A single base separates this from a much larger clone, so it may be a read error. The V call is TRBV6-1, the J call TRBJ1-1, with D perhaps TRBD1 (5 bases). The germline CDR1 and CDR2 sequences are MNHNS and SASEGT. CDR3 length: 15 amino acids. CDR3 bases: TGTGCCATCAGTGAAGCGGGTCAGGGTGACACTGAAGCTTTCTTT. Protein: CAISEAGQGDTEAFF.

The chain couples TRBV7-2 to TRBJ2-5; perhaps TRBD2 as D (6 bases). This CDR3 contains 13 residues. CDR1 SGHTA and CDR2 FQGNSA come from the germline V gene. V was clipped by 7 bases and J by 9 bases, with 18 bases between them. CDR3 coding DNA: TGTGCCAGCACCCCTTGGGGGGAGCAGCCCCAGTACTTC. This gives the protein CASTPWGEQPQYF.

At least ten counts were recorded for this clonotype. Here the CDR3 reads CSARDGGTINYGYTF. DNA for the CDR3: TGCAGTGCTAGAGATGGAGGGACGATAAACTATGGCTACACCTTC. The chain recombines TRBV20-1 with TRBJ1-2, with a possible D match to TRBD1 (5 bases). There are 15 residues in the CDR3. The germline V and J ends were trimmed by 0 bases and 2 bases, with 13 bases remaining between them. The germline CDR1 and CDR2 sequences are DFQATT and SNEGSKA (reference sequence).

The table lists this clonotype with many counts. This chain connects TRBV5-6 to TRBJ2-5, with 8 bases that match TRBD2. Trimming cost V 4 bases and J 3 bases; bases outside gene matches: 8. This CDR3 comprises 15 residues. From germline, CDR1 is SGHDT and CDR2 YYEEEE. CDR3 DNA: TGTGCCAGCAGCAGACCGGGACTAGTGGAAGAGACCCAGTACTTC. This translates into CASSRPGLVEETQYF.

This clonotype was picked up a small number of times. The junction departs from germline at one end; a sequencing error may be responsible. The chain recombines TRBV10-3 with TRBJ2-3; a weak D match, TRBD2 (5 bases). Germline loops: CDR1 ENHRY, CDR2 SYGVKD. This CDR3 region has 14 residues. The CDR3 coding sequence is TGTGCCATCAGGCCAAGCGGTGAAACAGATGCGCAGTATTTT. It encodes CAIRPSGETDAQYF.

V gene TRBV10-3 combines with J gene TRBJ1-3; D is unresolved. Trimming removed 4 bases from V and 3 bases from J, with 13 bases in between. Germline V gene sequence: CDR1 ENHRY, CDR2 SYGVKD. The CDR3 length is 15 residues. CDR3 nucleotides: TGTGCCATCAGTGGCGAGGGCTGGAGTGGAAACACCATATATTTT. Protein sequence: CAISGEGWSGNTIYF.

Ten or more counts support this clonotype. The V gene is TRBV5-8, the J gene TRBJ1-2, with D possibly being TRBD1 (5 bases). V dropped 1 base and J dropped 8 bases, with 12 bases sitting between them. Germline assignment: CDR1 SGHTS and CDR2 YDEGEE. The CDR3 is 13 residues long. The DNA for the CDR3 is TGTGCCAGCAGCTTGCAGGGAGGTAAAGGCTACACCTTC. Translating it yields CASSLQGGKGYTF.

This clonotype has a handful of counts. V and J are TRBV13 and TRBJ2-7; D call uncertain. The CDR3 totals 15 residues. Germline loops: CDR1 PRHDT, CDR2 FYEKMQ (reference sequence). V was shortened by 5 bases and J by 6 bases, with 20 bases between the two germline ends. CDR3 sequence reads: CASSTHSLPPFEQYF. CDR3 DNA: TGTGCCAGCAGCACCCACAGTCTTCCCCCTTTCGAGCAGTACTTC.

This clonotype was counted at least ten times. V is TRBV5-4 and J is TRBJ2-5; D remains unclear. V lost 3 bases and J lost 1, with 10 bases in between. Germline V gene data show CDR1 as SGHNT and CDR2 as YYREEE (reference sequence). CDR3 length: 14 residues. CDR3 sequence reads: CASSSRSTQETQYF. In nucleotides, the CDR3 is TGTGCCAGCAGCTCTCGGTCCACCCAAGAGACCCAGTACTTC.

The gene calls are TRBV9 and TRBJ1-2; D gene unclear. Per germline, CDR1 SGDLS and CDR2 YYNGEE. The CDR3 contains 15 residues. The V end was cut by 2 bases, the J end by 5 bases, with 16 bases between. The CDR3 DNA reads TGTGCCAGCAGCGTTGCGCTGGAACTATGGTATGGCTACACCTTC. It yields the protein CASSVALELWYGYTF.

The sample holds one count of this clonotype. The genes are TRBV20-1 and TRBJ1-2; possible D gene TRBD1, 6 bases. V was trimmed by 4 bases and J by 3 bases, leaving 15 bases between them. This CDR3 spans 14 amino acids. Looked up from germline, CDR1 is DFQATT and CDR2 is SNEGSKA (reference sequence). The CDR3 nucleotides are TGCAGTGCTATCTCATTACAGGGCTACTATGGCTACACCTTC. Encoded protein: CSAISLQGYYGYTF.

This clonotype was seen just once. The chain uses TRBV15 and TRBJ2-7; D may be TRBD1 or TRBD2 (5 bases each). CDR3 size: 13 residues. The V gene's germline CDR1 is LNHNV and CDR2 YYDKDF (reference sequence). The V end was cut by 7 bases, the J end by 4 bases, with 14 bases between. CDR3 loop: CATKDSGAYEQYF. The CDR3 nucleotides are TGTGCCACCAAAGACTCCGGGGCATACGAGCAGTACTTC.

The V call is TRBV7-2, the J call TRBJ2-6; 7 positions agree with TRBD1. Per germline, CDR1 SGHTA and CDR2 FQGNSA. This CDR3 contains 15 residues. The J segment lost 5 bases and the V segment lost 4 bases, leaving 5 bases of the junction unmatched. CDR3 loop: CASSYSGGRANVLTF. The CDR3 DNA follows: TGTGCCAGCAGCTACTCAGGGGGTCGGGCCAACGTCCTGACTTTC.

In this sample, this clonotype turned up many times. The chain combines TRBV10-3 with TRBJ2-7; 7 bases map to TRBD1. Per germline, CDR1 ENHRY and CDR2 SYGVKD. The junction had 7 bases not matched to a gene; V was cut back by 4 bases and J by 4 bases. The CDR3 is made up of 14 amino acids. The CDR3 region is CAISGDSGKYEQYF. The DNA of the CDR3 is TGTGCCATCAGTGGGGACAGCGGAAAATACGAGCAGTACTTC.

As regards this clonotype: The DNA is left out, because the CDR3 cannot be placed on it with certainty; the CDR3 is given as TCRdb lists it. V and J are TRBV20-1 and TRBJ2-2. Germline values: CDR1 DFQATT, CDR2 SNEGSKA (reference sequence). The CDR3 contains 12 residues when both ends are counted. The CDR3 protein is CSASRSGGSCFF.

This clonotype has ten or more counts. This chain connects TRBV7-2 to TRBJ2-7, with 8 nucleotides matching TRBD1. Germline CDR1 and CDR2: SGHTA and FQGNSA. Trimming at V came to 5 bases and at J to 0 bases, leaving 6 bases not matched to a gene. The CDR3 contains 15 residues. Written as DNA, the CDR3 is TGTGCCAGCAGCCGGACAGGGCTAAGCTCCTACGAGCAGTACTTC. Amino acids: CASSRTGLSSYEQYF.

This clonotype showed up many times. CDR3 DNA sequence: TGTGCCAGCAGCTTAGTCCCAGGGGGGGAGCTGTTTTTT. This sequence encodes CASSLVPGGELFF. The V and J genes are TRBV7-2 and TRBJ2-2, with D perhaps TRBD1 (5 bases). The germline CDR1 and CDR2 sequences are SGHTA and FQGNSA. CDR3 size: 13 residues. V lost 1 base and J 8 bases, leaving 8 bases between the germline ends.

This clonotype was recorded a few times. This may be a read error: a much more frequent sequence differs by one nucleotide. This rearrangement joins TRBV7-8 to TRBJ2-7; 11 bases agree with TRBD2. Germline values: CDR1 SGHVS, CDR2 FQNEAQ. Trimming cost V 1 base and J 2 bases; bases outside gene matches: 1. This CDR3 spans 15 amino acids. CDR3 coding DNA: TGTGCCAGCAGCTTAGTAGCGGGAGGGCCCTACGAGCAGTACTTC. Translated: CASSLVAGGPYEQYF.

At least ten counts were recorded for this clonotype. The gene calls are TRBV9 and TRBJ1-1, with D possibly being TRBD1 (6 bases). Germline V gives CDR1 SGDLS, CDR2 YYNGEE. V lost 0 bases to trimming and J lost 6 bases, with 18 bases between them. The CDR3 contains 16 residues. CDR3 protein: CASSVGAGTSSAEAFF. CDR3 nucleotides: TGTGCCAGCAGCGTAGGGGCAGGGACATCCTCCGCTGAAGCTTTCTTT.

The table lists this clonotype with many counts. The V gene is TRBV24-1, the J gene TRBJ2-5; D call uncertain. The germline V and J ends were trimmed by 1 base and 4 bases, with 9 bases remaining between them. Germline V gene sequence: CDR1 KGHDR, CDR2 SFDVKD. This CDR3 has 14 amino acids. CDR3 in DNA: TGTGCCACCAGTGATTTATCCCATGGAGAGACCCAGTACTTC. This encodes CATSDLSHGETQYF.

As regards this clonotype: Just one base apart from a much larger clone, this may be a read error. V is TRBV12-3 or TRBV12-4 and J is TRBJ2-2; a possible D gene is TRBD1 (6 bases). This CDR3 spans 15 amino acids. CDR3 sequence (DNA): TGTGCCAGCAGTTTCCGGCAGGGGCACACCGGGGAGCTGGTTTTT. It translates to CASSFRQGHTGELVF.